These T cell receptor beta chains were read from a single sample in a study of blood T cell repertoires in COVID-19. The table came from immunoSEQ multiplex PCR; TCRdb's copy has only in-frame clones and leaves some out. The sample lists under 150,000 clones, roughly 85% occurring once. Sequenced sample: peripheral blood. These receptors all stem from a human donor in a cohort sampled during active COVID-19. The CDR3 runs from the conserved cysteine through the conserved F or W. D genes are given only for firm matches. Clone size appears in some rows only: once, few, many, or a class for an expanded clone.

clone_size: NA
v_call: TRBV6-5
d_call: NA
j_call: TRBJ2-1
cdr3_aa: CATKPQGYNEQFF
cdr3_nt: TGTGCCACTAAACCACAGGGTTACAATGAGCAGTTCTTC

clone_size: NA
v_call: TRBV19
d_call: NA
j_call: TRBJ1-5
cdr3_aa: CASSIPGGGYQPQHF
cdr3_nt: TGTGCCAGTAGTATCCCCGGGGGGGGCTATCAGCCCCAGCATTTT

clone_size: NA
v_call: TRBV25-1
d_call: TRBD1
j_call: TRBJ2-7
cdr3_aa: CASSEATGPYEQYF
cdr3_nt: TGTGCCAGCAGTGAGGCGACAGGGCCTTACGAGCAGTACTTC

clone_size: NA
v_call: TRBV7-2
d_call: NA
j_call: TRBJ1-1
cdr3_aa: CASSPGTEAFF
cdr3_nt: TGTGCCAGCAGCCCCGGCACTGAAGCTTTCTTT

clone_size: few
v_call: TRBV12-5
d_call: TRBD1
j_call: TRBJ1-5
cdr3_aa: CASGWLTGFGNQPQHF
cdr3_nt: TGTGCTAGTGGTTGGTTGACAGGGTTTGGCAATCAGCCCCAGCATTTT

clone_size: NA
v_call: TRBV15
d_call: TRBD1
j_call: TRBJ1-1
cdr3_aa: CATSREGTGGRRTEAFF
cdr3_nt: TGTGCCACCAGCAGAGAAGGGACAGGGGGACGGCGTACTGAAGCTTTCTTT

clone_size: NA
v_call: TRBV7-9
d_call: NA
j_call: TRBJ1-4
cdr3_aa: CASSVEVAEKLFF
cdr3_nt: TGTGCCAGCAGCGTCGAGGTGGCTGAAAAACTGTTTTTT

clone_size: NA
v_call: TRBV6-4
d_call: NA
j_call: TRBJ2-2
cdr3_aa: CASSDTGNTGELFF
cdr3_nt: TGTGCCAGCAGTGACACGGGTAACACCGGGGAGCTGTTTTTT

clone_size: NA
v_call: TRBV15
d_call: TRBD1
j_call: TRBJ1-4
cdr3_aa: CATSRGGTGGFANEKLFF
cdr3_nt: TGTGCCACCAGCAGAGGCGGGACAGGGGGCTTTGCTAATGAAAAACTGTTTTTT

clone_size: few
v_call: TRBV4-2
d_call: TRBD1
j_call: TRBJ2-7
cdr3_aa: CASSQVGQDSYEQYF
cdr3_nt: TGTGCCAGCAGCCAAGTGGGACAGGACTCCTACGAGCAGTACTTC

clone_size: NA
v_call: TRBV7-8
d_call: NA
j_call: TRBJ2-3
cdr3_aa: CASSLDRQTDTQYF
cdr3_nt: TGTGCCAGCAGCTTAGACCGACAAACAGATACGCAGTATTTT

clone_size: NA
v_call: TRBV2
d_call: NA
j_call: TRBJ1-2
cdr3_aa: CASSEALRQAYGYTF
cdr3_nt: TGTGCCAGCAGTGAAGCGCTTCGACAGGCCTATGGCTACACCTTC

clone_size: NA
v_call: TRBV4-3
d_call: NA
j_call: TRBJ1-1
cdr3_aa: CASSQVEGGTEAFF
cdr3_nt: TGCGCCAGCAGCCAAGTTGAGGGAGGCACTGAAGCTTTCTTT

clone_size: NA
v_call: TRBV9
d_call: NA
j_call: TRBJ2-7
cdr3_aa: CASSGDLNYEQYF
cdr3_nt: TGTGCCAGCAGCGGAGATCTTAACTACGAGCAGTACTTC

clone_size: NA
v_call: TRBV19
d_call: NA
j_call: TRBJ1-1
cdr3_aa: CASSPTPLNTEAFF
cdr3_nt: TGTGCCAGTAGTCCCACCCCACTTAACACTGAAGCTTTCTTT

clone_size: NA
v_call: TRBV30
d_call: TRBD2
j_call: TRBJ2-5
cdr3_aa: CAWSHPRGGSETQYF
cdr3_nt: TGTGCCTGGAGCCACCCCCGGGGAGGGTCGGAGACCCAGTACTTC

clone_size: NA
v_call: TRBV18
d_call: TRBD1
j_call: TRBJ1-5
cdr3_aa: CASSPTGLSNQPQHF
cdr3_nt: TGTGCCAGCTCACCGACAGGGCTTAGCAATCAGCCCCAGCATTTT

clone_size: NA
v_call: TRBV4-2
d_call: NA
j_call: TRBJ1-6
cdr3_aa: CASSIQGKSNSPLHF
cdr3_nt: TGTGCCAGCAGCATCCAGGGGAAGAGTAATTCACCCCTCCACTTT

clone_size: NA
v_call: TRBV2
d_call: NA
j_call: TRBJ2-1
cdr3_aa: CASSEWGGQSYNEQFF
cdr3_nt: TGTGCCAGCAGTGAATGGGGGGGCCAGTCCTACAATGAGCAGTTCTTC

clone_size: few
v_call: TRBV15
d_call: NA
j_call: TRBJ2-3
cdr3_aa: CATSRARGPDTQYF
cdr3_nt: TGTGCCACCAGCCGGGCCCGGGGTCCGGATACGCAGTATTTT

clone_size: NA
v_call: TRBV6-5
d_call: TRBD2
j_call: TRBJ2-2
cdr3_aa: CASSYWEGTGELFF
cdr3_nt: TGTGCCAGCAGTTACTGGGAGGGGACCGGGGAGCTGTTTTTT

clone_size: NA
v_call: TRBV27
d_call: NA
j_call: TRBJ2-5
cdr3_aa: CASSSQLYMGETQYF
cdr3_nt: TGTGCCAGCAGTTCGCAACTATATATGGGAGAGACCCAGTACTTC

clone_size: NA
v_call: TRBV28
d_call: NA
j_call: TRBJ1-2
cdr3_aa: CASSFSPSNYGYTF
cdr3_nt: TGTGCCAGCAGTTTTTCCCCATCCAACTATGGCTACACCTTC

clone_size: NA
v_call: TRBV30
d_call: TRBD1
j_call: TRBJ1-6
cdr3_aa: CAFTRQGMSVGGLSPLHF
cdr3_nt: TGTGCCTTCACTCGACAGGGTATGAGTGTAGGAGGCCTTTCACCCCTCCACTTT

clone_size: many
v_call: TRBV19
d_call: NA
j_call: TRBJ1-1
cdr3_aa: CASSRAVWAEAFF
cdr3_nt: TGTGCCAGTAGCAGGGCGGTCTGGGCTGAAGCTTTCTTT

clone_size: NA
v_call: TRBV28
d_call: TRBD2
j_call: TRBJ2-7
cdr3_aa: CASSFPPGSGGEQRSYEQYF
cdr3_nt: TGTGCCAGCAGTTTCCCCCCGGGTAGCGGGGGCGAACAGAGGTCCTACGAGCAGTACTTC

clone_size: NA
v_call: TRBV7-3
d_call: TRBD2
j_call: TRBJ2-1
cdr3_aa: CASSFSGTSGGPSSYNEQFF
cdr3_nt: TGTGCCAGCAGTTTTTCCGGGACTAGCGGGGGGCCCAGCTCCTACAATGAGCAGTTCTTC

clone_size: NA
v_call: TRBV19
d_call: TRBD1
j_call: TRBJ2-3
cdr3_aa: CASSIGTGRAEEDTQYF
cdr3_nt: TGTGCCAGTAGTATTGGGACAGGCCGCGCGGAGGAAGATACGCAGTATTTT

clone_size: NA
v_call: TRBV25-1
d_call: NA
j_call: TRBJ2-5
cdr3_aa: CASSEATVEETQYF
cdr3_nt: TGTGCCAGCAGTGAAGCGACAGTAGAAGAGACCCAGTACTTC

clone_size: once
v_call: TRBV6-5
d_call: NA
j_call: TRBJ1-1
cdr3_aa: CASSFVTGNTEAFF
cdr3_nt: TGTGCCAGCAGTTTTGTTACAGGAAACACTGAAGCTTTCTTT

clone_size: NA
v_call: TRBV2
d_call: NA
j_call: TRBJ1-1
cdr3_aa: CASNGREGTEAFF
cdr3_nt: TGTGCCAGCAATGGCAGGGAGGGCACTGAAGCTTTCTTT

clone_size: NA
v_call: TRBV9
d_call: NA
j_call: TRBJ2-2
cdr3_aa: CASRETTGHTGELFF
cdr3_nt: TGTGCCAGCAGAGAGACCACAGGGCACACCGGGGAGCTGTTTTTT

clone_size: NA
v_call: TRBV19
d_call: TRBD1
j_call: TRBJ2-1
cdr3_aa: CASSIRQGATYNEQFF
cdr3_nt: TGTGCCAGTAGTATAAGACAGGGGGCGACCTACAATGAGCAGTTCTTC

clone_size: NA
v_call: TRBV6-5
d_call: NA
j_call: TRBJ2-1
cdr3_aa: CASSYTRTHSYNEQFF
cdr3_nt: TGTGCCAGCAGTTACACCCGGACACACAGCTACAATGAGCAGTTCTTC

clone_size: NA
v_call: TRBV7-9
d_call: NA
j_call: TRBJ2-7
cdr3_aa: CASSSTGEQYF
cdr3_nt: TGTGCCAGCAGTTCAACAGGCGAGCAGTACTTC

clone_size: NA
v_call: TRBV5-1
d_call: TRBD1
j_call: TRBJ1-4
cdr3_aa: CASSPGQHNEKLFF
cdr3_nt: TGCGCCAGCTCACCGGGACAGCATAATGAAAAACTGTTTTTT

clone_size: NA
v_call: TRBV19
d_call: TRBD2
j_call: TRBJ2-5
cdr3_aa: CASSIGFGTSVQGETQYF
cdr3_nt: TGTGCCAGTAGTATTGGGTTCGGGACTAGCGTTCAAGGGGAGACCCAGTACTTC

clone_size: NA
v_call: TRBV7-2
d_call: NA
j_call: TRBJ2-1
cdr3_aa: CASSSLWGGGYNEQFF
cdr3_nt: TGTGCCAGCAGCTCCCTGTGGGGGGGCGGGTACAATGAGCAGTTCTTC

clone_size: few
v_call: TRBV24-1
d_call: TRBD1
j_call: TRBJ2-2
cdr3_aa: CATRDRADNTGELFF
cdr3_nt: TGTGCCACCAGAGACAGGGCCGACAACACCGGGGAGCTGTTTTTT

clone_size: NA
v_call: TRBV14
d_call: NA
j_call: TRBJ2-1
cdr3_aa: CASSPRIGGVFNEQFF
cdr3_nt: TGTGCCAGCAGCCCCCGAATAGGGGGGGTGTTTAATGAGCAGTTCTTC

clone_size: NA
v_call: TRBV7-9
d_call: NA
j_call: TRBJ2-2
cdr3_aa: CASSPFRDPNTGELFF
cdr3_nt: TGTGCCAGCAGCCCTTTCCGGGATCCGAACACCGGGGAGCTGTTTTTT

clone_size: NA
v_call: TRBV6-6
d_call: TRBD1
j_call: TRBJ1-4
cdr3_aa: CASSGRGRTDEKLFF
cdr3_nt: TGTGCCAGCAGTGGCAGGGGGCGGACGGATGAAAAACTGTTTTTT

clone_size: NA
v_call: TRBV19
d_call: NA
j_call: TRBJ2-1
cdr3_aa: CASSRELTGRFRNEQFF
cdr3_nt: TGTGCCAGTAGTAGGGAGTTGACAGGTAGATTCCGTAATGAGCAGTTCTTC

clone_size: NA
v_call: TRBV3-1/TRBV3-2
d_call: NA
j_call: TRBJ2-7
cdr3_aa: CASSNLTGRHEQYF
cdr3_nt: TGTGCCAGCAGCAACTTAACAGGTCGCCACGAGCAGTACTTC

clone_size: NA
v_call: TRBV9
d_call: TRBD2
j_call: TRBJ2-3
cdr3_aa: CASSVRGVTDTQYF
cdr3_nt: TGTGCCAGCAGCGTACGGGGGGTCACAGATACGCAGTATTTT

clone_size: NA
v_call: TRBV21-1
d_call: NA
j_call: TRBJ2-7
cdr3_aa: CASSSTVPKGVEQYF
cdr3_nt: TGTGCCAGCAGCTCGACAGTTCCTAAAGGGGTCGAGCAGTACTTC